This paragraph covers one TCR beta chain sequence. Trimming removed 0 bases from V and 0 bases from J; junction bases left unmatched: 9. Germline V lookup: CDR1 LGHNA, CDR2 YNFKEQ. The CDR3 extends over 18 amino acids. The sample originates from a study of blood T cell repertoires in COVID-19. As processed by the authors: Estimation of nucleated cell counts was performed using reference gene primer amplification. Measured with immunoSEQ multiplex PCR; TCRdb has only the in-frame clones, and not every one. V and J calls and clone size follow that table, whereas D and trimming were derived from the DNA. Of around 240,000 clones listed, 70% to 90% are singletons. Clinical history as reported by participants underpinned cohort assignment.

The receptor's source is a middle-aged man who had been exposed to COVID-19. The chain is built from TRBV4-2 and TRBJ2-3, with 7 bases that match TRBD1. Sequencing was done on a sample of PBMCs or T cells enriched from blood (not recorded which). The CDR3 DNA is TGTGCCAGCAGCCAAGAGGCTGTAGGGGGCTTTAGCACAGATACGCAGTATTTT. The encoded protein is CASSQEAVGGFSTDTQYF.